This TCR beta chain comes out of a study of CD8 T cells in Susac syndrome. TEMRA cells were enriched by FACS, and CD4+ and CD8+ T cells were negatively isolated. Random hexamers were used to reverse transcribe about 0.5 to 1 ug of RNA. The authors amplified TCR beta CDR3 across 54 Vbeta and 13 Jbeta using immunoSEQ multiplex PCR. One entry per CDR3 protein, called by TCRdb with MiXCR from the immunoSEQ multiplex PCR reads. The sample yields 250,000 to 350,000 distinct CDR3 sequences, 92% seen once. The CDR3 sequence is 10 residues long. V was cut by 4 bases and J by 4 bases, with 4 bases left in between. The germline CDR1 and CDR2 sequences are DFQATT and SNEGSKA (reference sequence).

The sequenced sample was CD4+ T cells from PBMCs. The clonotype originates from a human donor with multiple sclerosis. The V and J genes are TRBV20-1 and TRBJ2-5; D is unresolved. The CDR3 spells CSATLETQYF. The CDR3 nucleotides read TGCAGTGCTACCCTAGAGACCCAGTACTTC.